These T cell receptor beta chains were read from a single sample in a study of cytomegalovirus exposure and HLA in healthy donors. The protocol was immunoSEQ multiplex PCR, while the TCRdb copy is restricted to in-frame clones and leaves out a portion. The table lists around 190,000 clones, approximately 81% of them singletons, with approximately 16% in the top ten. Specimen: PBMCs. These receptors originate from a man aged 18 to 30 in good health and CMV-seropositive. The CDR3 runs from the conserved cysteine through the conserved F or W. D genes are given only for firm matches. Where a row states a size, it is once, few, many or the class of an expanded clone; other rows omit it.

clone_size	v_call	j_call	d_call	cdr3_aa	cdr3_nt
-	TRBV19	TRBJ1-5	TRBD1	CASSWAGGRNQPQHF	TGTGCCAGTAGCTGGGCAGGGGGCCGGAATCAGCCCCAGCATTTT
once	TRBV28	TRBJ2-1	TRBD2	CASSLWASGLNEQFF	TGTGCCAGCAGTTTATGGGCTAGCGGGTTAAATGAGCAGTTCTTC
-	TRBV9	TRBJ2-1	TRBD1	CASSETGTDLYNEQFF	TGTGCCAGCAGCGAGACCGGGACAGATCTATACAATGAGCAGTTCTTC
-	TRBV28	TRBJ1-2	-	CASSLWDSGATYGYTF	TGTGCCAGCAGTTTATGGGATTCAGGGGCCACCTATGGCTACACCTTC
once	TRBV9	TRBJ2-3	-	CASSVEGRDTQYF	TGTGCCAGCAGCGTAGAGGGGAGGGATACGCAGTATTTT
-	TRBV6-1	TRBJ1-4	-	CASSVGGGTNEKLFF	TGTGCCAGCAGTGTCGGGGGGGGGACTAATGAAAAACTGTTTTTT
-	TRBV28	TRBJ1-2	-	CASSFHSDGYTF	TGTGCCAGCAGTTTTCACAGTGATGGCTACACCTTC
-	TRBV9	TRBJ2-1	TRBD2	CASSVGGSVYNEQFF	TGTGCCAGCAGCGTAGGCGGGAGTGTCTACAATGAGCAGTTCTTC
-	TRBV2	TRBJ2-6	-	CASLPGAVSVLTF	TGTGCCAGCTTGCCAGGGGCAGTAAGCGTCCTGACTTTC
-	TRBV29-1	TRBJ2-3	TRBD2	CSVDGLAGEDTQYF	TGCAGCGTTGACGGTCTAGCGGGGGAAGATACGCAGTATTTT
-	TRBV10-2	TRBJ1-2	-	CASSESAGSGYGYTF	TGCGCCAGCAGTGAGTCGGCAGGGTCGGGTTATGGCTACACCTTC
-	TRBV6-1	TRBJ2-7	-	CATLTGEWYEQYF	TGTGCCACCCTAACCGGGGAGTGGTACGAGCAGTACTTC
-	TRBV27	TRBJ2-7	TRBD1	CASRGTGGFYEQYF	TGTGCCAGCAGGGGGACAGGGGGTTTCTACGAGCAGTACTTC
few	TRBV5-1	TRBJ1-1	-	CASSLAVNTEAFF	TGCGCCAGCAGCTTGGCCGTGAACACTGAAGCTTTCTTT
-	TRBV6-1	TRBJ1-1	TRBD1	CASRAYRGTEAFF	TGTGCCAGCAGGGCCTACAGGGGCACTGAAGCTTTCTTT
-	TRBV18	TRBJ1-1	-	CASSPTVTGDTEAFF	TGTGCCAGCTCACCCACGGTGACTGGAGACACTGAAGCTTTCTTT
few	TRBV6-4	TRBJ2-6	-	CASSDSTGSGANVLTF	TGTGCCAGCAGTGACTCCACAGGGTCTGGGGCCAACGTCCTGACTTTC
-	TRBV5-8	TRBJ2-7	TRBD1	CASRGGQGSIYEQYF	TGTGCCAGCAGGGGGGGACAGGGAAGTATCTACGAGCAGTACTTC
-	TRBV5-4	TRBJ2-7	TRBD2	CASNDGTSVNEQYF	TGTGCCAGCAACGATGGGACTAGCGTAAACGAGCAGTACTTC
-	TRBV5-5	TRBJ2-3	-	CASSSLVGQGRSDTQYF	TGTGCCAGCAGCTCGCTAGTCGGGCAGGGGAGATCAGATACGCAGTATTTT
-	TRBV6-5	TRBJ2-3	TRBD2	CASSYGGGRTDTQYF	TGTGCCAGCAGTTACGGGGGAGGGCGCACAGATACGCAGTATTTT
-	TRBV2	TRBJ1-1	TRBD1	CASSGQSAFF	TGTGCCAGCTCGGGACAGTCGGCTTTCTTT
once	TRBV6-5	TRBJ1-2	-	CASTDSSNYGYTF	TGTGCCAGCACTGACAGTTCTAACTATGGCTACACCTTC
-	TRBV7-9	TRBJ1-1	TRBD1	CASSPGQGDEAFF	TGTGCCAGCAGCCCCGGACAGGGGGATGAAGCTTTCTTT
-	TRBV7-9	TRBJ2-1	TRBD1	CASSFRQGADEQFF	TGTGCCAGCAGCTTTAGACAGGGCGCAGATGAGCAGTTCTTC
-	TRBV10-3	TRBJ1-4	TRBD1	CAIRGTESGEKLFF	TGTGCCATCAGAGGGACAGAATCTGGTGAAAAACTGTTTTTT
-	TRBV7-8	TRBJ1-1	TRBD1	CASTPAAGGTEAFF	TGTGCCAGCACCCCGGCTGCAGGGGGCACTGAAGCTTTCTTT
-	TRBV5-4	TRBJ2-7	TRBD2	CASSLGLAENEQYF	TGTGCCAGCAGCTTGGGACTAGCGGAGAACGAGCAGTACTTC
-	TRBV10-3	TRBJ2-3	-	CAISDFEGDTQYF	TGTGCCATCAGTGACTTCGAGGGAGATACGCAGTATTTT
once	TRBV2	TRBJ1-5	-	CASSEGGTPNQPQHF	TGTGCCAGCAGTGAAGGAGGGACACCAAATCAGCCCCAGCATTTT
-	TRBV27	TRBJ2-7	TRBD2	CATRLAGDTYEQYF	TGTGCCACCAGACTAGCGGGGGATACCTACGAGCAGTACTTC
-	TRBV7-3	TRBJ2-3	-	CASSSPWEDTQYF	TGTGCCAGCAGCTCTCCTTGGGAGGATACGCAGTATTTT
-	TRBV28	TRBJ2-2	TRBD2	CATKGLATNTGELFF	TGTGCCACCAAGGGACTAGCAACAAACACCGGGGAGCTGTTTTTT
-	TRBV7-8	TRBJ1-2	TRBD1	CASSLGVEGQGYGYTF	TGTGCCAGCAGCTTAGGGGTGGAGGGACAGGGGTATGGCTACACCTTC
-	TRBV6-1	TRBJ1-3	-	CASSRNQGNTIYF	TGTGCCAGCAGCCGAAATCAGGGAAACACCATATATTTT
few	TRBV5-6	TRBJ1-2	-	CASSLADSYNYGYTF	TGTGCCAGCAGCTTGGCCGACAGTTATAACTATGGCTACACCTTC
-	TRBV10-2	TRBJ2-7	-	CASSESEGDEQYF	TGCGCCAGCAGTGAGTCGGAGGGAGACGAGCAGTACTTC
-	TRBV28	TRBJ1-1	TRBD1	CASRVGLAGGVWGTEAFF	TGTGCCAGCAGAGTCGGCCTAGCAGGGGGCGTTTGGGGCACTGAAGCTTTCTTT
once	TRBV19	TRBJ2-3	-	CASRPTRGFTDTQYF	TGTGCCAGTAGGCCGACTAGAGGGTTCACAGATACGCAGTATTTT
-	TRBV23-1	TRBJ1-5	-	CASSQGHRDSNQPQHF	TGCGCCAGCAGTCAAGGACATAGGGATAGCAATCAGCCCCAGCATTTT
-	TRBV11-2	TRBJ2-3	-	CASSLRLSTDTQYF	TGTGCCAGCAGCTTACGACTTTCCACAGATACGCAGTATTTT
-	TRBV6-5	TRBJ1-2	TRBD1	CASSYTSTGSYTF	TGTGCCAGCAGTTACACGTCGACAGGGTCCTACACCTTC
-	TRBV30	TRBJ2-1	-	CAWTAGYEQFF	TGTGCCTGGACGGCGGGTTATGAGCAGTTCTTC